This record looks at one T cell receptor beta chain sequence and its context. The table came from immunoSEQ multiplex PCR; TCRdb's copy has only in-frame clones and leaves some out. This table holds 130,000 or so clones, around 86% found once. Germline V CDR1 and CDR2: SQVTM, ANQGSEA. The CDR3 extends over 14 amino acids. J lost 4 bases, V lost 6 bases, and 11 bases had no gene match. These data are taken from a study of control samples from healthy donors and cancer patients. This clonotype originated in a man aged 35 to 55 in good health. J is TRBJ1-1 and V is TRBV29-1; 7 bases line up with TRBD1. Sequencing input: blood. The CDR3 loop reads CSVYMTGKTTEAFF. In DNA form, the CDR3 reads TGCAGCGTCTATATGACAGGGAAAACCACTGAAGCTTTCTTT.